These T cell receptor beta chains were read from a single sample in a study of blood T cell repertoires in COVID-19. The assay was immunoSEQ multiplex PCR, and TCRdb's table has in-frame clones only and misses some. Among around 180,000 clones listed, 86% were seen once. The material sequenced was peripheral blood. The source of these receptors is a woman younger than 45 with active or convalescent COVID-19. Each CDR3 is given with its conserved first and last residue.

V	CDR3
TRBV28	CASSLFTRGSGMNTEAFF
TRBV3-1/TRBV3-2	CASSQDRDQPQHF
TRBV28	CASSLGGLGSNEQYF
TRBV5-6	CASSLNPGGTSPLHF
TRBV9	CASSVIDRVFGYTF
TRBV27	CASSSGDSYSNQPQHF
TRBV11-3	CASSPGTGMDEQYF
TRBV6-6	CASTLARQAGTDTQYF
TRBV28	CASIAGHFNYGYTF
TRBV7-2	CASSAGPNTEAFF
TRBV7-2	CASSPDRGNTGELFF
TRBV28	CASSLEGSGANVLTF
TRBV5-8	CASSKAGLSYEQYF